Here is one TCR beta chain with its context. This clonotype was seen more than once but under ten times. Its antigen remains undetermined. Germline is not matched at one junction end, which may reflect a read error. This record belongs to a study of blood T cells in healthy people across ages (dated by TCRdb to between 2014 and 2017). Study-level background: In model experiments, roughly one uniquely barcoded TCR beta cDNA molecule per two T cells was captured by template switching. To track age-related changes in TCR beta repertoire diversity, the study relied on deep sequencing normalized with unique cDNA molecular identifiers. The donors were split into four age groups: young (average 16 years), middle-aged (roughly 39), aged (roughly 60) and long-lived (under 90). To avoid experimental bias, donors of different ages were randomly spread across the sequencing lanes. Two additional independent replicas of 1 million unique cDNA reads from the same blood draw were analyzed for two donors (one aged 18 to 30 and one aged 80 or older). What the authors observed across the whole study: Estimates of total diversity based on one million sequenced T cells were regarded as lower bounds and as underestimates. As age increased, observed TCR beta diversity per million T cells dropped in a roughly linear way, and a significant reduction was already evident by age 40. Donor CMV infection status was unknown, potentially confounding age-related changes in expanded clonotypes. The long-lived group showed more naive CD4+ T cells, fewer expanded clones and increased TCR diversity than the aged group, suggesting age selection. Because profiling used bulk unsorted PBMCs, naive and antigen-experienced compartments could not be compared conclusively. A strong correlation was found between observed TCR beta diversity and the percentage of naive T cells measured by flow cytometry.

Libraries were built with 5' RACE. The sequencing machine was an Illumina HiSeq 2500. A second PCR of about 6 to 12 cycles was run with a J-beta primer mix and a sample-barcoded 5' primer. A template-switch 5' adaptor carrying 12 random nucleotides introduced a unique molecular identifier onto each TCR beta cDNA molecule. Each sample yielded at least 3 million CDR3-containing paired-end reads. First-strand cDNA was synthesized from all RNA with the Mint cDNA synthesis kit, primed by a TRBC-specific oligonucleotide. Following uracil-DNA glycosylase treatment, all cDNA underwent a first 18-cycle PCR with the universal primers M1SS and BC2_uni_R. On the study's bioinformatics: Normalization of each sample was performed by random selection of 1 million high-quality reads, each carrying a distinct molecular identifier. Instead of being binned into consensus sequences, reads that shared molecular identifiers were thrown out. MiTCR, set to a Q25 quality threshold and the strictest error-elimination algorithm, was used for CDR3 identification, clonotype clustering and error correction. A nonparametric unseen species model with Euler transformation was used to estimate lower-bound total TCR beta diversity. TCRdb trimmed public reads at Q25 via fastp, called clones via MiXCR and kept in-frame beta chains. Each CDR3 protein gets just one entry, which takes the most common genes and DNA from the rows behind it. TCRdb, not the authors, supplied the V and J calls. Within this sample are 1.5 million to 2 million distinct CDR3 sequences, with about 50% of them counted one time only. Of the sample, 2% to 2.5% is held by the ten largest clones.

The donors were under 40 Caucasian individuals from Russia, aged roughly 6 to 100 years, who were systemically healthy. Each donor gave about 11 milliliters of peripheral blood, drawn into EDTA-treated Vacutainer tubes. Ficoll-Paque density-gradient centrifugation was used to isolate PBMCs, with at least 7 million per sample. Total RNA was extracted from PBMCs with Trizol reagent, with at least 6 micrograms obtained per sample. The percentages of naive CD45RAhigh/CD27high T cells were determined by flow cytometry on a PBMC aliquot from every donor. CDR1 and CDR2 are drawn from the germline V gene: LGHNA, YSLEER. Measured from the cysteine to the phenylalanine, the CDR3 is 14 residues long. CDR3 DNA only is kept here, 42 bases in frame from base 1.

In this chain, TRBV4-3 is recombined with TRBJ2-5, with the D segment identity uncertain. This TCR was recovered from a woman aged 40 to 49 in good health. The specimen was blood. The CDR3 in this case is CASSQFQTQGTQYF. In nucleotide form, the sequence is TGCGCCAGCAGCCAGTTCCAGACCCAAGGGACCCAGTACTTC.